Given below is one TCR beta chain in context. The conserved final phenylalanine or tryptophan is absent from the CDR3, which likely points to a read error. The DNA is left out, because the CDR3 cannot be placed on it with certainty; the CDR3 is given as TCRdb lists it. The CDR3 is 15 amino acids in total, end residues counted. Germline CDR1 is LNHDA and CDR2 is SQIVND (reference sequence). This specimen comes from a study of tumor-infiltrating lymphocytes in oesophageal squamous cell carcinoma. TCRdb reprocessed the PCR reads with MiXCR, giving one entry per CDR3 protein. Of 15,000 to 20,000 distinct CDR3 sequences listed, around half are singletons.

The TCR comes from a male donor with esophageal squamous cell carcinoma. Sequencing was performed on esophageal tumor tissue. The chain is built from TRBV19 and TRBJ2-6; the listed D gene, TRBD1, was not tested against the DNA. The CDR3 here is CASSMTGGETQYFGA.